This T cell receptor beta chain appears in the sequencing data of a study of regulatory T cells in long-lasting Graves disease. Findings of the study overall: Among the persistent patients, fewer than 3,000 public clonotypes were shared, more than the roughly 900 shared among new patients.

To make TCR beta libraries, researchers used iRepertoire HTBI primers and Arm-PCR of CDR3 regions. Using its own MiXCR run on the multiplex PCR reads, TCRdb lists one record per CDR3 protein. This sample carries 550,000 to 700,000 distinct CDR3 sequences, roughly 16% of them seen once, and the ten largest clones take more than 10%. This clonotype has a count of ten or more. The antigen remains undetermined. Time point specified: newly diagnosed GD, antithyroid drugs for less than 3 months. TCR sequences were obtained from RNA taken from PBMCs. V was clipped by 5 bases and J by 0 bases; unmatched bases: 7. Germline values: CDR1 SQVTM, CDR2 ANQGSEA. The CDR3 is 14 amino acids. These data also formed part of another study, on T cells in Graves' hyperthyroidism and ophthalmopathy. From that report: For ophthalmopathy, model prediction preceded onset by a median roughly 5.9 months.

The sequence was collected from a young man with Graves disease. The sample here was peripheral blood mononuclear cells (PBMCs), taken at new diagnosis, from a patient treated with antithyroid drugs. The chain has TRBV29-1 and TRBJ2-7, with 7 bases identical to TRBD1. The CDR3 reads CSVHGQAHSYEQYF. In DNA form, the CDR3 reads TGCAGCGTTCACGGACAGGCGCACTCCTACGAGCAGTACTTC.